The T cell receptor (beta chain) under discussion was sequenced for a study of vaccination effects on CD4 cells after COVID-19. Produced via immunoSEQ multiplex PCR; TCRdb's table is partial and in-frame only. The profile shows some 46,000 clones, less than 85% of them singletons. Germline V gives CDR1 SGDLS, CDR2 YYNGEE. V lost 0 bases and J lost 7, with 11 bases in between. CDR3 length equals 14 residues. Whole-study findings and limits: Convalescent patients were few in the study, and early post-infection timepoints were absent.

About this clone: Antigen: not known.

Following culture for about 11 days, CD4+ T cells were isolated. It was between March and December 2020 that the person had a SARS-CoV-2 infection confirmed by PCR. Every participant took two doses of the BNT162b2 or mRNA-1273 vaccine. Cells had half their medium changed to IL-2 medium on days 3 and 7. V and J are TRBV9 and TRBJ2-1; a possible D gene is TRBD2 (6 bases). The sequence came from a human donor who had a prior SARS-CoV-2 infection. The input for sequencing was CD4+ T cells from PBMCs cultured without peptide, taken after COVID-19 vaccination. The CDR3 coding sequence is TGTGCCAGCAGCGTAGCTAGCGATGGTAATGAGCAGTTCTTC. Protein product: CASSVASDGNEQFF.